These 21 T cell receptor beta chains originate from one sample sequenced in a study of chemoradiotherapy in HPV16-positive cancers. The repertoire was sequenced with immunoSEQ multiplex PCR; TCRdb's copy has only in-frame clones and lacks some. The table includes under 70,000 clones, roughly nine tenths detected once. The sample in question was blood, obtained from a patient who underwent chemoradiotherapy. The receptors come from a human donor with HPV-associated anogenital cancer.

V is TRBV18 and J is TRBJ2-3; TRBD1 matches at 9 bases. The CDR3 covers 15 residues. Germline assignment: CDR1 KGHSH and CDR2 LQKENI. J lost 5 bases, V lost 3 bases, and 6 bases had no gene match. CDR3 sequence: CASSPYRGQIDTQYF. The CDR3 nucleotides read TGTGCCAGCTCACCCTACAGGGGGCAGATAGATACGCAGTATTTT.

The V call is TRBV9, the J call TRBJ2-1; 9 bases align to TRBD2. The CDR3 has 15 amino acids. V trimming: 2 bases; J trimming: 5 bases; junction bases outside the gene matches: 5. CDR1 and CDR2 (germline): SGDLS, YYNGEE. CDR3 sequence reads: CASSVSGSLHNEQFF. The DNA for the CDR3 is TGTGCCAGCAGCGTTAGCGGGAGTCTCCACAATGAGCAGTTCTTC.

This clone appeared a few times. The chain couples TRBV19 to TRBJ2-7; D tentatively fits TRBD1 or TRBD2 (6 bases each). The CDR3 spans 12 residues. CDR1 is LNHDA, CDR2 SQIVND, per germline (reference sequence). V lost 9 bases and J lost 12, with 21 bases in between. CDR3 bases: TGTGCCAGCCGCCAGGCGGTAGGGGGGCTGTACTTC. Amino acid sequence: CASRQAVGGLYF.

In nucleotides, the CDR3 is TGTGCCAGTAGTATAGTCGGGAGATCCAACGGCTACACCTTC. As protein: CASSIVGRSNGYTF. The rearrangement uses TRBV19 and TRBJ1-2; D unclear. This CDR3 has 14 amino acids. V lost 1 base and J 8 bases, leaving 14 bases between the germline ends. Germline CDR1 LNHDA, CDR2 SQIVND (reference sequence).

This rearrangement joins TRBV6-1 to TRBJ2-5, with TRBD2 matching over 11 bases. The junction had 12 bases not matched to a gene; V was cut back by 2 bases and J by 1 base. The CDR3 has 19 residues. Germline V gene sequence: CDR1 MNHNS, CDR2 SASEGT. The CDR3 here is CASSERSLAGGRPQETQYF. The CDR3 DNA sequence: TGTGCCAGCAGTGAAAGGAGTCTAGCGGGGGGCCGGCCCCAAGAGACCCAGTACTTC.

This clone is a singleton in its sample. DNA of the CDR3: TGTGCCAGCTCACCCGGACAGGGGGCTAACCAGCATTTT. This gives the protein CASSPGQGANQHF. This rearrangement joins TRBV18 to TRBJ1-5; 11 bases match TRBD1. The CDR3 covers 13 residues. Trimming took 3 bases from V and 12 from J; bases not matched to a gene: 4. CDR1 KGHSH and CDR2 LQKENI come from the germline V gene. Full variable domain (rest looked up from reference TRBV18 and TRBJ1-5): NAGVMQNPRHLVRRRGQEARLRCSPMKGHSHVYWYRQLPEEGLKFMVYLQKENIIDESGMPKERFSAEFPKEGPSILRIQQVVRGDSAAYFCASSPGQGANQHFGDGTRLSIL.

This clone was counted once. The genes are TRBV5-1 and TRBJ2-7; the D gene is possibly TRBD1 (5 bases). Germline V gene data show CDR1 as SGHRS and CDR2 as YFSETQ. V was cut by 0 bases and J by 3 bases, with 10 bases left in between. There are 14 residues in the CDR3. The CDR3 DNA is TGCGCCAGCAGCTTGGAGGCAGGGCTCTACGAGCAGTACTTC. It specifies CASSLEAGLYEQYF.

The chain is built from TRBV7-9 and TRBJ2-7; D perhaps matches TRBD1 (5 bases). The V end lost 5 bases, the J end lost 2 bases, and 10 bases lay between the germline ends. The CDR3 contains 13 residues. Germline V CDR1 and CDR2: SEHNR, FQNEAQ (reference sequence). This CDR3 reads CASSPTGTYEQYF. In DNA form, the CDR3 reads TGTGCCAGCAGCCCAACAGGTACCTACGAGCAGTACTTC.

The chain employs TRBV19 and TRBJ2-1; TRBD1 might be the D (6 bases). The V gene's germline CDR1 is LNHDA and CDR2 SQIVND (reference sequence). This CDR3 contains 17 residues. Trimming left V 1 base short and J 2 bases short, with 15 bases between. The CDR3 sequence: CASSIASLDRTYNEQFF. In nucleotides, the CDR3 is TGTGCCAGTAGTATAGCCTCTCTTGACAGGACCTACAATGAGCAGTTCTTC.

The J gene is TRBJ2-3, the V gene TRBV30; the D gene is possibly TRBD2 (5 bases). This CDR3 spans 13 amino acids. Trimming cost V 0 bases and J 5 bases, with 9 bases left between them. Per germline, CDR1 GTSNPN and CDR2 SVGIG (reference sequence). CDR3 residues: CAWSVTRGDTQYF. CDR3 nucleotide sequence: TGTGCCTGGAGTGTAACCCGGGGAGATACGCAGTATTTT. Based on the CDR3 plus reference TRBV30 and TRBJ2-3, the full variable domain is SQTIHQWPATLVQPVGSPLSLECTVEGTSNPNLYWYRQAAGRGLQLLFYSVGIGQISSEVPQNLSASRPQDRQFILSSKKLLLSDSGFYLCAWSVTRGDTQYFGPGTRLTVL.

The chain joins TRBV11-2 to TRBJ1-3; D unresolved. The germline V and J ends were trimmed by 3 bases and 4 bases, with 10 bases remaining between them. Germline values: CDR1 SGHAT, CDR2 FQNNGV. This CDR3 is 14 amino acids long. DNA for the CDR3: TGTGCCAGCAGCTTGGTTAGGGCGGGAAACACCATATATTTT. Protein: CASSLVRAGNTIYF.

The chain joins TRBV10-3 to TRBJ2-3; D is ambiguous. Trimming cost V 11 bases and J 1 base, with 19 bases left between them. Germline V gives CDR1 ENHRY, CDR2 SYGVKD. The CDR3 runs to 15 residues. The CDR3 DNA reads TGTGCCTCCCAGGACCTCACGGGTCGCACAGATACGCAGTATTTT. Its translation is CASQDLTGRTDTQYF.

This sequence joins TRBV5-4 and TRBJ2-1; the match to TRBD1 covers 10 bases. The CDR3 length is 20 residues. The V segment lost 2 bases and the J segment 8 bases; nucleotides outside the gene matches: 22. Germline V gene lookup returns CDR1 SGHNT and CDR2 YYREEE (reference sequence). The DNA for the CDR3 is TGTGCCAGCAGCTTACGGGACAGGGGTACAGCGGGGGTCGGGAGGGATGAGCAGTTCTTC. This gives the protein CASSLRDRGTAGVGRDEQFF.

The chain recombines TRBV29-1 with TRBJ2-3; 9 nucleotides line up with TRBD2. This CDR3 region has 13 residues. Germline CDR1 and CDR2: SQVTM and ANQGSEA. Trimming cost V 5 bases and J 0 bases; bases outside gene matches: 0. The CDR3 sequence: CSVLAGSTDTQYF. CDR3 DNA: TGCAGCGTTCTAGCGGGGAGCACAGATACGCAGTATTTT.

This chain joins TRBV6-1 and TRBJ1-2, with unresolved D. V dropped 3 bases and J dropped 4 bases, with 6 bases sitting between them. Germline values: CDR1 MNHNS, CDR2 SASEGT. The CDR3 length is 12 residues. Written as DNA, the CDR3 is TGTGCCAGCAGTGAGGTCTCCTATGGCTACACCTTC. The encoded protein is CASSEVSYGYTF.

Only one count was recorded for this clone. The CDR3 DNA follows: TGTGCCAGCTCACCACCTATAATCGAGTGGGGGCGCGAGCAGTACTTC. Translated, it gives CASSPPIIEWGREQYF. The J gene is TRBJ2-7, the V gene TRBV18; D might be TRBD1 (6 bases). Germline CDR1 KGHSH, CDR2 LQKENI. CDR3 size: 16 residues. V lost 0 bases and J 6 bases, leaving 18 bases between the germline ends.

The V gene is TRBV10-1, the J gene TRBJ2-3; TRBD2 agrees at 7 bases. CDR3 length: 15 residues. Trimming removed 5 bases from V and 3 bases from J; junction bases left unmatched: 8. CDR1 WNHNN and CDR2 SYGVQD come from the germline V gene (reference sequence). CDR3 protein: CASSLRGGGTDTQYF. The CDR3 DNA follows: TGCGCCAGCAGTCTCCGGGGCGGGGGTACAGATACGCAGTATTTT.

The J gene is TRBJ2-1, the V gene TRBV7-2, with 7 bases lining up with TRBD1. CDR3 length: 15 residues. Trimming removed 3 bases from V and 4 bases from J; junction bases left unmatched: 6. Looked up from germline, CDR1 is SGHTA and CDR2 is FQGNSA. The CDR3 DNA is TGTGCCAGCAGCTTGTACCGGGACAGATACAATGAGCAGTTCTTC. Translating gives CASSLYRDRYNEQFF.

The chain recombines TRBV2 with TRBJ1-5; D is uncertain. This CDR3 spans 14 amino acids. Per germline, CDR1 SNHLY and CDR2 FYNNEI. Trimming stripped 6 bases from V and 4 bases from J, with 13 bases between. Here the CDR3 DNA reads TGTGCCAGCAGGGCAAGGAGTGGGAATCAGCCCCAGCATTTT. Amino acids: CASRARSGNQPQHF.

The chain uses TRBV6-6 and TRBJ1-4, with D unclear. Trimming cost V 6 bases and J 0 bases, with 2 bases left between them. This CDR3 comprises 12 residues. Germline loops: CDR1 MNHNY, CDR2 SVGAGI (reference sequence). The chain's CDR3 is CASRSTNEKLFF. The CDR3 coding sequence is TGTGCCAGCAGATCAACTAATGAAAAACTGTTTTTT.

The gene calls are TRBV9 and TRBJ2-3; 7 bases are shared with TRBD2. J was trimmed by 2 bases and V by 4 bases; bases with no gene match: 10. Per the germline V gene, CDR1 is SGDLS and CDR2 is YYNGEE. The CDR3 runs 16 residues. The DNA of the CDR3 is TGTGCCAGCAGCCCCCCTGGGCGGGGGAACACAGATACGCAGTATTTT. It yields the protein CASSPPGRGNTDTQYF.